This T cell receptor beta chain was recovered during a study of cytomegalovirus exposure and HLA in healthy donors. Study-level results: It is likely that the observed cluster of highly shared sequence variants was a sequencing artifact. Across HLA loci, a later analysis found differing TCR association rates, with DRB1 most and HLA-C fewest.

This CDR3 region has 16 residues. V was clipped by 3 bases and J by 0 bases, with 12 bases between them. CDR1 is LNHDA and CDR2 is SQIVND in the germline V gene (reference sequence). Details on this clone: Its antigen remains unknown.

In the PCR, 60 Vbeta and 13 Jbeta primers were used. Using immunoSEQ multiplex PCR, the repertoire was profiled, and TCRdb retains in-frame clones only, with some absent. Altogether 190,000 or so clones are present, 79% being singletons, with the ten largest covering around 0.4%. The sample taken for sequencing was PBMCs. V is TRBV19 and J is TRBJ1-3; no clear D gene. This TCR was sampled from a male donor in good health and CMV-seropositive. Written as DNA, the CDR3 is TGTGCCAGTAGTATCTCTTTGTCGGGCTCTGGAAACACCATATATTTT. Translated: CASSISLSGSGNTIYF.